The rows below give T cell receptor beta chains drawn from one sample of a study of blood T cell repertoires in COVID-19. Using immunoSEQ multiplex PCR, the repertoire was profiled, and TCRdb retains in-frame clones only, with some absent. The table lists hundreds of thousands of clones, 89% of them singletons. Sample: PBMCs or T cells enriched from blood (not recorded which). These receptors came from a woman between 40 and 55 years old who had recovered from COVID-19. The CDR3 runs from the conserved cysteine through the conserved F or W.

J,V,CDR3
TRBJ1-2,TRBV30,CAWTTTWASYGYTF
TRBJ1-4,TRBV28,CASRRTATNEKLFF
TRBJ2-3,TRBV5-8,CASSLRGTGDTQYF
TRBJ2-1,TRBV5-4,CASSRGGLENYNEQFF
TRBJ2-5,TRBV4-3,CASSRELGGETQYF
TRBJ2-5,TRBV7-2,CASSSSSGGAVTQYF
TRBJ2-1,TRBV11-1,CASSLGLYNEQFF
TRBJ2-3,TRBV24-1,CATSELAGDADTQYF
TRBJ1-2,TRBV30,CAYPDGNYGYTF
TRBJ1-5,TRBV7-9,CASSLGQDNQPQHF
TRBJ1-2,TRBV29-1,CSAGQGNYGYTF
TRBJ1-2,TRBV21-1,CASSKGGSLYRYTF
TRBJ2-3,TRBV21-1,CASSKVKPALRGTDTQYF
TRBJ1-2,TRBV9,CASSVDGRADYGYTF
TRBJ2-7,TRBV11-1,CASSRTTSYEQYF
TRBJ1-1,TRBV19,CASSPLPPISTEAFF
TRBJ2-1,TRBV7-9,CASTQGMEQFF
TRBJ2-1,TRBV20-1,CSASGDTSYNEQFF
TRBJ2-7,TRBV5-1,CASGPGTGPYEQYF
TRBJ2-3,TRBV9,CASSVPSGGTWGADTQYF
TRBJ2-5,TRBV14,CASSQFGLAGGPGETQYF
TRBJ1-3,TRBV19,CASSTTNSGNTIYF
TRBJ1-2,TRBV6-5,CASSYGGLRDGYTF
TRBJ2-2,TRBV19,CASSIVTGGASGELFF
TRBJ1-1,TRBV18,CASSPDRSNTEAFF
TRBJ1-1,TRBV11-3,CASSLTGGEDEAFF
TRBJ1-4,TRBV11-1,CASSLPNEKLFF
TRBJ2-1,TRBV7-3,CASSLAGSYNEQFF
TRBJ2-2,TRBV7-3,CASSSWTSGTGELFF
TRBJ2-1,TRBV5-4,CASSSRTSGYNEQFF
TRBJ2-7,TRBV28,CASSLTGAGGQWGEQYF
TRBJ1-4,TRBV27,CASSFSGVYGEKLFF
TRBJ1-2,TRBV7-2,CASSESGGPYGYTF
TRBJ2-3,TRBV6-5,CASSYSNLAGDGTQYF
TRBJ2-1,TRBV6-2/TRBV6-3,CASSYRRTSGIYTYNEQFF
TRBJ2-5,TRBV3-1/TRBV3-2,CASSHPYQETQYF
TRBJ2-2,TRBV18,CASSPPKGGLTGELFF
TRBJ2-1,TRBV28,CASSPRGRARIDNEQFF
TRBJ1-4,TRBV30,CAWSGGIEKLFF
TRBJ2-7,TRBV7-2,CASSLVVAGISYEQYF
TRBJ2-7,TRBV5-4,CASSKRGGPLEQYF
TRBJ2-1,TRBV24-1,CATSAPGTLNEQFF
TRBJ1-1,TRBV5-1,CASSPRPGTEAFF
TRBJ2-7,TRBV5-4,CASSLSSGISYEQYF
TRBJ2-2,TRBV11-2,CASSLRDTGELFF
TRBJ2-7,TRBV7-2,CASSLAASQNPYEQYF
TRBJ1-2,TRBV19,CASSTPRVRGAYGYTF